Following are 26 T cell receptor beta chains from one sample sequenced in a study of blood T cells in healthy people across ages. A sample-barcoded 5' primer and a J-beta primer mix were used in a second PCR of roughly 7 to 11 cycles. TCRdb independently ran MiXCR on the 5' RACE reads; one entry per CDR3 protein. The sample lists more than 800,000 distinct CDR3 sequences; more than 25% were seen once. Sequencing was performed on blood. These receptors were taken from a woman older than 75 in good health.

Notes on this clonotype: Since a much larger clone is just one base distant, this may be a read error. V gene TRBV6-5 combines with J gene TRBJ2-4; D possibly uses TRBD1 or TRBD2 (5 bases each). Germline values: CDR1 MNHEY, CDR2 SVGAGI. The CDR3 has 16 residues. CDR3 residues: CASSKYDSLAENIQYF. CDR3 sequence (DNA): TGTGCCAGCAGTAAATACGACAGTCTAGCCGAAAACATTCAGTACTTC.

For this clonotype: A much bigger clone sits one base away, suggesting this may be a read error. The chain employs TRBV20-1 and TRBJ2-7; 8 positions agree with TRBD1. CDR3 length equals 13 residues. CDR1 and CDR2 (germline): DFQATT, SNEGSKA (reference sequence). J gave up 3 bases and V 5 bases, and 6 bases lay outside the gene matches. The CDR3 loop reads CSAGDRTCYEQYF. The CDR3 nucleotides read TGCAGTGCTGGGGACAGGACCTGCTACGAGCAGTACTTC.

The genes are TRBV5-1 and TRBJ1-4; D possibly corresponds to TRBD1 (5 bases). The V end lost 0 bases, the J end lost 2 bases, and 26 bases lay between the germline ends. This CDR3 has 21 residues. The germline CDR1 and CDR2 sequences are SGHRS and YFSETQ. CDR3 loop: CASSLGDLLAGRLSTNEKLFF. The CDR3 DNA reads as TGCGCCAGCAGCTTGGGGGACCTACTGGCAGGGAGGTTATCTACTAATGAAAAACTGTTTTTT.

This chain uses TRBV21-1 with TRBJ2-7; the D call of TRBD1 is as the table states it, not checked on the DNA. TRBV21-1 is deemed a pseudogene. CDR3 length: 15 amino acids. This CDR3 is CVWRQGAFKSYEQYF. The DNA for the CDR3 is TGTGTCTGGCGACAGGGGGCTTTTAAGAGCTACGAGCAGTACTTC.

The V call is TRBV20-1, the J call TRBJ2-1; TRBD2 matches 9 bases. The CDR3 loop spans 15 amino acids. The germline gives CDR1 DFQATT, CDR2 SNEGSKA (reference sequence). Unmatched junction bases numbered 2, after V lost 2 bases and J lost 0 bases. The CDR3 DNA sequence: TGCAGTGCTAGACCGACTAGCGGCTCCTACAATGAGCAGTTCTTC. It encodes CSARPTSGSYNEQFF.

This clonotype was detected a few times. Possible read error: a much larger clone is one base away. V usage is TRBV20-1 and J usage is TRBJ2-6; tentative D call: TRBD1 (5 bases). The CDR3 is 13 amino acids. Germline CDR1 and CDR2: DFQATT and SNEGSKA (reference sequence). CDR3 region: CSAQSSGANVRTF. The CDR3 bases are TGCAGTGCTCAGAGCTCTGGGGCCAACGTCCGGACTTTC.

This clonotype showed up many times. The gene calls are TRBV18 and TRBJ1-2; 9 bases are a match to TRBD1. The J segment lost 13 bases and the V segment lost 0 bases, leaving 6 bases of the junction unmatched. The CDR3 has 13 residues. Germline V gene lookup returns CDR1 KGHSH and CDR2 LQKENI. The CDR3 nucleotides are TGTGCCAGCTCACCACCGGGACAGGGCGGACTCACCTTC. This encodes CASSPPGQGGLTF. Based on the CDR3 plus reference TRBV18 and TRBJ1-2, the full variable domain is NAGVMQNPRHLVRRRGQEARLRCSPMKGHSHVYWYRQLPEEGLKFMVYLQKENIIDESGMPKERFSAEFPKEGPSILRIQQVVRGDSAAYFCASSPPGQGGLTFGSGTRLTVV.

This clonotype was counted at least ten times. This chain joins TRBV6-1 and TRBJ2-7; D assignment may be TRBD1 or TRBD2 (5 bases each). V lost 7 bases and J lost 6, with 16 bases in between. Germline CDR1 MNHNS, CDR2 SASEGT. There are 13 residues in the CDR3. The CDR3 loop reads CASNNSGGREQYF. DNA for the CDR3: TGTGCCAGCAACAATAGTGGGGGACGCGAGCAGTACTTC.

The rearrangement joins TRBV20-1 to TRBJ1-5, with D unclear. Per germline, CDR1 DFQATT and CDR2 SNEGSKA (reference sequence). Deletions cut 6 bases from V and 1 base from J, with 19 bases between. This CDR3 contains 16 residues. CDR3 sequence: CSATTSFGISNQPQHF. CDR3 sequence (DNA): TGCAGTGCCACGACGTCCTTCGGTATAAGCAATCAGCCCCAGCATTTT.

Turning to this clonotype: This clone may be a read error of a much larger clone one base away. V and J are TRBV6-2 or TRBV6-3 and TRBJ2-5; 7 bases align to TRBD2. This CDR3 contains 15 residues. CDR1 and CDR2 (germline): MNHEY, SVGEGT. In DNA, the CDR3 is TGTGCCAGCACCCGGGGAACGGGAGGACAAGAGACCCAGTGCTTC. As protein: CASTRGTGGQETQCF.

The rearrangement links TRBV5-1 to TRBJ2-2; perhaps TRBD1 as D (6 bases). V was cut by 2 bases and J by 0 bases, with 11 bases left in between. The CDR3 spans 16 residues. Germline V CDR1 and CDR2: SGHRS, YFSETQ. The CDR3 DNA reads as TGCGCCAGCAGCTTACAGGGCGGGTCGAACACCGGGGAGCTGTTTTTT. Residues: CASSLQGGSNTGELFF.

This clonotype was seen repeatedly, ten times or more. The rearrangement uses TRBV19 and TRBJ2-7, with 10 positions matching TRBD1. The CDR3 sequence is 16 residues long. Germline V CDR1 and CDR2: LNHDA, SQIVND (reference sequence). J was trimmed by 3 bases and V by 4 bases; bases with no gene match: 9. The CDR3 region is CASSKTPGQGIYEQYF. CDR3 in DNA: TGTGCCAGTAGTAAAACTCCGGGACAGGGGATCTACGAGCAGTACTTC.

This clonotype has ten or more counts. The chain has TRBV12-3 or TRBV12-4 and TRBJ2-1; D is perhaps TRBD1 (6 bases). The length of the CDR3 is 14 residues. V shed 5 bases and J shed 4 bases, with 12 bases lying between them. In DNA, the CDR3 is TGTGCCAGCAGTGGCAGGGGACAATACAATGAGCAGTTCTTC. Translated, it gives CASSGRGQYNEQFF.

The chain employs TRBV7-2 and TRBJ1-5, with 7 positions matching TRBD1. This CDR3 is 15 amino acids long. V lost 0 bases and J lost 5; bases outside the gene matches: 4. In germline, CDR1 is SGHTA, CDR2 FQGNSA. In nucleotides, the CDR3 is TGTGCCAGCAGCTTAGCCTCAGGGGGAGATCAGCCCCAGCATTTT. Translating gives CASSLASGGDQPQHF.

V usage is TRBV18 and J usage is TRBJ2-7; 8 bases match TRBD1. CDR3 length: 18 residues. Germline loops: CDR1 KGHSH, CDR2 LQKENI. The V segment lost 3 bases and the J segment 2 bases; nucleotides outside the gene matches: 15. The CDR3 DNA follows: TGTGCCAGCTCACCGGGTGGTATAGGACAGGGTAGTGCCTACGAGCAGTACTTC. This gives the protein CASSPGGIGQGSAYEQYF.

This clonotype is a singleton in its sample. V is TRBV6-1 and J is TRBJ1-5, with a possible D match to TRBD1 (6 bases). The V end was cut by 6 bases, the J end by 0 bases, with 12 bases between. The CDR3 has 15 residues. The germline V gene has CDR1 MNHNS and CDR2 SASEGT. The CDR3 loop reads CASSGQLYSNQPQHF. Written as DNA, the CDR3 is TGTGCCAGCAGCGGACAGCTTTATAGCAATCAGCCCCAGCATTTT.

This clonotype was seen ten or more times. The J gene is TRBJ2-7, the V gene TRBV20-1; 10 nucleotides agree with TRBD1. Trimming took 5 bases from V and 1 from J; bases not matched to a gene: 8. Germline V CDR1 and CDR2: DFQATT, SNEGSKA (reference sequence). CDR3 length: 15 residues. The CDR3 sequence is CSAGRGGQGSYEQYF. The CDR3 DNA follows: TGCAGTGCTGGGAGGGGGGGACAGGGGTCCTACGAGCAGTACTTC.

The chain uses TRBV5-1 and TRBJ2-3; 7 nucleotides line up with TRBD1. CDR1 is SGHRS, CDR2 YFSETQ, per germline. Trimming took 4 bases from V and 2 from J; bases not matched to a gene: 7. The CDR3 totals 15 residues. The DNA for the CDR3 is TGCGCCAGCAGCCGTGGGGGACAGACCACAGATACGCAGTATTTT. Protein sequence: CASSRGGQTTDTQYF.

With respect to this clonotype: Since a much larger clone is just one base distant, this may be a read error. The chain employs TRBV7-2 and TRBJ2-4, with 9 positions matching TRBD1. The J call may be incorrect, as the DNA end agrees better with TRBJ2-7. This CDR3 is built from 15 residues. The germline gives CDR1 SGHTA, CDR2 FQGNSA. CDR3 in amino acids: CASSHAGTGLYEQYF. The CDR3 DNA sequence: TGTGCCAGCAGCCACGCCGGGACAGGGCTATACGAGCAGTACTTC.

This clonotype was seen many times. The chain links TRBV7-9 to TRBJ2-2; D uncertain. Deletions cut 6 bases from V and 0 bases from J, with 14 bases between. The germline V gene encodes CDR1 SEHNR and CDR2 FQNEAQ (reference sequence). The CDR3 contains 16 residues. CDR3 amino acids: CASRRREPPNTGELFF. The CDR3 DNA reads as TGTGCCAGCAGGCGCCGCGAGCCACCGAACACCGGGGAGCTGTTTTTT.

This clonotype was counted many times. This chain connects TRBV20-1 to TRBJ2-1; TRBD2 matches 12 bases. This CDR3 has 16 amino acids. Trimming removed 2 bases from V and 3 bases from J; junction bases left unmatched: 5. Germline CDR1 is DFQATT and CDR2 is SNEGSKA (reference sequence). The CDR3 DNA sequence: TGCAGTGCTAGACAACTAGCGGGGGGCATCTACAATGAGCAGTTCTTC. This codes for CSARQLAGGIYNEQFF.

A few counts support this clonotype. The chain links TRBV12-3 or TRBV12-4 to TRBJ2-5; 9 bases map to TRBD2. The DNA end favors TRBJ2-7, so the J call may be wrong. This CDR3 is built from 16 residues. The CDR3 DNA reads as TGTGCCAGCACTTACCCCCGGGCTAGCGGGGCCTTCGAGCAGTACTTC. It is translated as CASTYPRASGAFEQYF.

This clonotype was picked up a small number of times. The chain recombines TRBV20-1 with TRBJ2-3; 11 positions match TRBD2. The junction had 5 bases not matched to a gene; V was cut back by 4 bases and J by 5 bases. The germline gives CDR1 DFQATT, CDR2 SNEGSKA (reference sequence). The CDR3 totals 14 residues. CDR3: CSATSGGRGDTQYF. DNA for the CDR3: TGCAGTGCTACTAGCGGGGGGCGGGGAGATACGCAGTATTTT.

This clonotype occurred many times. This rearrangement joins TRBV15 to TRBJ2-7; weak D call: TRBD1 (6 bases). Trimming cost V 2 bases and J 3 bases, with 11 bases left between them. CDR1 is LNHNV, CDR2 YYDKDF, per germline (reference sequence). This CDR3 spans 14 amino acids. CDR3 DNA sequence: TGTGCCACCAGCAGACTTCCGGACAGCTACGAGCAGTACTTC. Translating gives CATSRLPDSYEQYF.

This chain uses TRBV5-1 with TRBJ2-3; D remains unclear. V shed 0 bases and J shed 3 bases, with 20 bases lying between them. The CDR3 loop spans 18 amino acids. Germline V gene data show CDR1 as SGHRS and CDR2 as YFSETQ. CDR3 loop: CASSLGRSADVGTDTQYF. The CDR3 nucleotides read TGCGCCAGCAGCTTGGGGCGGTCCGCGGATGTCGGTACAGATACGCAGTATTTT.

This clonotype was detected a few times. The chain has TRBV20-1 and TRBJ1-5; D call uncertain. V lost 8 bases and J 0 bases, leaving 14 bases between the germline ends. The length of the CDR3 is 14 residues. Germline V lookup: CDR1 DFQATT, CDR2 SNEGSKA (reference sequence). The CDR3 coding sequence is TGCAGTACTCTCTGGGGAAATAGCAATCAGCCCCAGCATTTT. Its protein product is CSTLWGNSNQPQHF.